This is a list of T cell receptor beta chains from one sample in a study of cytomegalovirus exposure and HLA in healthy donors. Assay: immunoSEQ multiplex PCR; the TCRdb copy retains only in-frame clones and omits some. This sample has roughly 71,000 clones; 66% occur once, and the top ten carry about 20%. Sequencing was done on a sample of PBMCs. Receptor source: a man aged 35 to 55 in good health and CMV-seropositive. CDR3s include the opening cysteine and the closing phenylalanine or tryptophan. Fields, in order: clone size, J gene, D gene, V gene, CDR3 protein, CDR3 DNA. D genes are given only for firm matches. Size values are once, few and many counts, or a class for expanded clones, and some rows have none.

>.|TRBJ2-3|.|TRBV2
CASTFPFSDGQGDTQYF
TGTGCCAGCACCTTTCCCTTCAGCGATGGGCAGGGAGATACGCAGTATTTT
>few|TRBJ1-3|.|TRBV2
CASVLGPGNTIYF
TGTGCCAGCGTTCTAGGCCCCGGAAACACCATATATTTT
>few|TRBJ1-6|.|TRBV28
CASSFPYAWGLDNSPLHF
TGTGCCAGCAGTTTCCCCTACGCTTGGGGGCTGGATAATTCACCCCTCCACTTT
>.|TRBJ1-5|.|TRBV5-6
CASSLFGDSNQPQHF
TGTGCCAGCAGCTTGTTCGGGGATAGCAATCAGCCCCAGCATTTT
>.|TRBJ1-6|TRBD1|TRBV28
CASSLGTGTGGWSPLHF
TGTGCCAGCAGTTTGGGGACCGGGACAGGGGGCTGGTCACCCCTCCACTTT
>.|TRBJ1-5|.|TRBV28
CASSLVRGQPQHF
TGTGCCAGCAGTTTAGTAAGGGGTCAGCCCCAGCATTTT
>.|TRBJ2-5|TRBD2|TRBV2
CASFSGGQETQYF
TGTGCCAGCTTTAGCGGGGGCCAAGAGACCCAGTACTTC
>few|TRBJ2-3|.|TRBV6-1
CASSEQTDTQYF
TGTGCCAGCAGTGAACAAACAGATACGCAGTATTTT
>.|TRBJ2-3|.|TRBV28
CASSTGGGGGDTQYF
TGTGCCAGCAGTACTGGCGGGGGCGGGGGAGATACGCAGTATTTT
>.|TRBJ2-6|TRBD1|TRBV5-8
CASSWTGALGANVLTF
TGTGCCAGCAGCTGGACAGGGGCTTTGGGGGCCAACGTCCTGACTTTC
>.|TRBJ2-5|TRBD2|TRBV11-3
CASSRSASGGETQYF
TGTGCCAGCAGCCGATCGGCTAGCGGGGGAGAGACCCAGTACTTC
>.|TRBJ2-5|TRBD1|TRBV5-6
CASSANRGQGTQYF
TGTGCCAGCAGCGCGAACAGGGGGCAGGGGACCCAGTACTTC
>.|TRBJ1-2|TRBD1|TRBV2
CASSERLGTGGYTF
TGTGCCAGCAGTGAGAGGTTGGGGACAGGGGGCTACACCTTC
>.|TRBJ1-5|.|TRBV4-1
CASSQEARGSNQPQHF
TGCGCCAGCAGCCAAGAGGCTAGAGGGAGCAATCAGCCCCAGCATTTT
>few|TRBJ2-3|.|TRBV10-1
CASSDSGVTDTQYF
TGCGCCAGCAGTGACTCCGGGGTCACAGATACGCAGTATTTT
>.|TRBJ1-4|.|TRBV25-1
CASAWGVNEKLFF
TGTGCCAGCGCCTGGGGAGTTAATGAAAAACTGTTTTTT
>.|TRBJ2-7|TRBD1|TRBV4-1
CASSHLTGDPIYEQYF
TGCGCCAGCAGCCATCTAACAGGGGATCCGATATACGAGCAGTACTTC
>.|TRBJ2-5|TRBD1|TRBV5-1
CASSFRSGTGSETQYF
TGCGCCAGCAGCTTCCGCTCCGGGACAGGGTCAGAGACCCAGTACTTC
>.|TRBJ1-5|.|TRBV6-4
CASSAGVSQPQHF
TGTGCCAGCTCTGCCGGGGTAAGTCAGCCCCAGCATTTT
>.|TRBJ2-1|TRBD1|TRBV29-1
CSVTKQGADNEQFF
TGCAGCGTGACAAAACAGGGGGCGGACAATGAGCAGTTCTTC
>few|TRBJ1-4|.|TRBV7-8
CASSQGGAENEKLFF
TGTGCCAGCAGCCAAGGAGGGGCAGAGAATGAAAAACTGTTTTTT
>.|TRBJ2-3|.|TRBV6-1
CASSDQKGGDTQYF
TGTGCCAGCAGTGATCAAAAGGGCGGGGATACGCAGTATTTT
>few|TRBJ2-2|.|TRBV9
CASRPTFSNTGELFF
TGTGCCAGCAGACCGACTTTCTCGAACACCGGGGAGCTGTTTTTT
>.|TRBJ2-1|.|TRBV2
CASSEDISYNEQFF
TGTGCCAGCAGTGAAGATATCTCCTACAATGAGCAGTTCTTC
>few|TRBJ2-3|.|TRBV19
CASSIGGAGDTQYF
TGTGCCAGTAGTATCGGCGGCGCCGGAGATACGCAGTATTTT
>once|TRBJ2-2|.|TRBV27
CASSNTDTGELFF
TGTGCCAGCAGCAACACCGATACCGGGGAGCTGTTTTTT
>.|TRBJ1-1|TRBD1|TRBV19
CASSPSGTGTEAFF
TGTGCCAGTAGTCCTTCCGGGACAGGGACTGAAGCTTTCTTT
>.|TRBJ1-3|.|TRBV9
CASSQSGGPGNTIYF
TGTGCCAGCAGCCAATCTGGAGGACCTGGAAACACCATATATTTT
>.|TRBJ1-6|TRBD1|TRBV30
CAWSGHRGGRNSPLHF
TGTGCCTGGAGCGGACACAGGGGAGGACGGAATTCCCCCCTCCACTTT
>.|TRBJ2-7|.|TRBV19
CASSRLSQSPEQYF
TGTGCCAGTAGCCGACTCTCCCAATCCCCCGAGCAGTACTTC
>few|TRBJ1-2|.|TRBV28
CASSSHTDYGYTF
TGTGCCAGCAGTTCCCACACCGACTATGGCTACACCTTC
>.|TRBJ2-7|.|TRBV10-3
CAIRGGSSYEQYF
TGTGCCATCAGAGGCGGGTCCTCCTACGAGCAGTACTTC
>.|TRBJ1-1|.|TRBV4-1
CASSQVTGNTEAFF
TGCGCCAGCAGCCAAGTGACAGGGAACACTGAAGCTTTCTTT
>once|TRBJ2-3|.|TRBV5-1
CASNEGGGTDTQYF
TGCGCCAGCAACGAAGGAGGGGGCACAGATACGCAGTATTTT
>.|TRBJ2-7|TRBD2|TRBV5-4
CASSLREGNEQYF
TGTGCCAGCAGCCTGCGGGAGGGAAACGAGCAGTACTTC
>.|TRBJ1-5|.|TRBV19
CASSIGRISNQPQHF
TGTGCCAGTAGTATCGGGAGGATCAGCAATCAGCCCCAGCATTTT
>few|TRBJ2-3|.|TRBV15
CATSDGAQYTQYF
TGTGCCACCAGCGATGGGGCACAGTATACGCAGTATTTT
>.|TRBJ2-1|TRBD1|TRBV7-9
CASSYRDRANEQFF
TGTGCCAGCAGTTACCGGGACAGGGCAAATGAGCAGTTCTTC
>.|TRBJ1-2|.|TRBV25-1
CASSEFFEGRNGYTF
TGTGCCAGCAGTGAATTTTTCGAGGGGAGGAATGGCTACACCTTC
>.|TRBJ1-2|TRBD1|TRBV5-4
CASSLGTGRPEYGYTF
TGTGCCAGCAGCTTGGGGACAGGGCGTCCTGAGTATGGCTACACCTTC
>.|TRBJ1-1|TRBD1|TRBV7-2
CASSPQTGVGEAFF
TGTGCCAGCAGCCCCCAGACAGGGGTTGGCGAAGCTTTCTTT
>.|TRBJ2-1|.|TRBV30
CAWSGRGPQDEQFF
TGTGCCTGGAGTGGCAGGGGTCCCCAAGATGAGCAGTTCTTC
>few|TRBJ2-5|.|TRBV19
CASSTTGQQQETQYF
TGTGCCAGTAGTACCACTGGACAGCAACAAGAGACCCAGTACTTC